This T cell receptor (beta chain) is from a study of T cell changes during pregnancy in multiple sclerosis. Per the germline V gene, CDR1 is MNHEY and CDR2 is SVGAGI. V shed 8 bases, J shed 1 base, and the junction held 4 bases outside the gene matches. CDR3 length: 13 residues. Clones were sequenced by immunoSEQ multiplex PCR, and TCRdb holds only the in-frame ones, with some missing. The repertoire includes 90,000 or so clones, around 93% of them detected once, and around 1.8% sits in the top ten. This clone was seen just once. This receptor was obtained from a female donor in good health, enrolled as a control in a pregnancy study. Sequencing was performed on peripheral blood, taken in the first trimester of pregnancy. This chain connects TRBV6-5 to TRBJ1-1, with 7 positions matching TRBD1. The CDR3 DNA is TGTGCCAGCGGGACAGCCCCGAACACTGAAGCTTTCTTT. The encoded protein is CASGTAPNTEAFF.